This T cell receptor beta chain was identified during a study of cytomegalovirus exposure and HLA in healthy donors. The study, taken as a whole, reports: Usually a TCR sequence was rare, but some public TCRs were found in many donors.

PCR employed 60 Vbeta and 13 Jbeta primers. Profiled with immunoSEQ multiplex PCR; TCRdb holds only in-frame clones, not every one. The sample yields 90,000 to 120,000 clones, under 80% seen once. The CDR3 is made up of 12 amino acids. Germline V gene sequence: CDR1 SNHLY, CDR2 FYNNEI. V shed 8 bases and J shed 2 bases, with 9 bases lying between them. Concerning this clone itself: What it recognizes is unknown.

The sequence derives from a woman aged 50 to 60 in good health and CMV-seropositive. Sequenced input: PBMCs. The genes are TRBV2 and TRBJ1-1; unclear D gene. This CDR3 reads CASSWSNTEAFF. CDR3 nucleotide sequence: TGTGCCAGCTCCTGGAGCAACACTGAAGCTTTCTTT.